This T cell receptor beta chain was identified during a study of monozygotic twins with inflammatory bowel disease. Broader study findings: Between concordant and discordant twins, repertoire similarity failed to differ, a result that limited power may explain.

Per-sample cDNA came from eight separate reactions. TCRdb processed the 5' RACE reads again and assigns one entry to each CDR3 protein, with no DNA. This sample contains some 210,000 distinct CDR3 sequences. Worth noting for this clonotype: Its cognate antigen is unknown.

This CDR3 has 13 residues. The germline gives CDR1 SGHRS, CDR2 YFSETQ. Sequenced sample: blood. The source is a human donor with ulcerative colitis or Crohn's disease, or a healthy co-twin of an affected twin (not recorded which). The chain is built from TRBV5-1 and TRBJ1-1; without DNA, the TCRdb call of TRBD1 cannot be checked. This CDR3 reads CASSLDSSREAFF. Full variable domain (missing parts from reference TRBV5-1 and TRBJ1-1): KAGVTQTPRYLIKTRGQQVTLSCSPISGHRSVSWYQQTPGQGLQFLFEYFSETQRNKGNFPGRFSGRQFSNSRSEMNVSTLELGDSALYLCASSLDSSREAFFGQGTRLTVV.